This paragraph covers one T cell receptor beta chain sequence. Possible read error: a much larger clone is one base away. During its preparation, the TCRbeta library received unique molecular identifiers. TCRdb redid the calling of the PCR reads with MiXCR, one entry per CDR3 protein. This table has a few hundred thousand distinct CDR3 sequences, around 9.7% appearing once. The data derive from a study of T-cell reconstitution after alpha-beta-depleted transplantation in children. This CDR3 is 13 amino acids long. V dropped 6 bases and J dropped 8 bases, with 14 bases sitting between them. The chain couples TRBV12-3 or TRBV12-4 to TRBJ1-5; D is unresolved. Here the sequenced sample was PBMCs from the stem cell graft donor, taken from the stem cell graft. This clonotype was sampled from a human donor who donated a stem cell graft to a child with SCID. CDR3 DNA sequence: TGTGCCAGCAGGTCTAGGAAGGGTAAGCCCCAGCATTTT. Residues: CASRSRKGKPQHF.